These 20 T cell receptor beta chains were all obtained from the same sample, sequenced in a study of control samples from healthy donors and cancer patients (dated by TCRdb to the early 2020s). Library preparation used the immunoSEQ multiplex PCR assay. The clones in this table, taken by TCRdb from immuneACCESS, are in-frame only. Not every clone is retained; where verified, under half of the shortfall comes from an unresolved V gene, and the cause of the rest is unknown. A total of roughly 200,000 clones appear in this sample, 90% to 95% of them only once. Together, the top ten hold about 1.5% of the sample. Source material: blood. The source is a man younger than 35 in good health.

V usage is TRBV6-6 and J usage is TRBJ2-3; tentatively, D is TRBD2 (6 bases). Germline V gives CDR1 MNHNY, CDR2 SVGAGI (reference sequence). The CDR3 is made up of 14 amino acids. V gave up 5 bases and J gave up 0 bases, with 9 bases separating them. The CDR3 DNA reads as TGTGCCAGCAGTCGGGGGAGAAGCACAGATACGCAGTATTTT. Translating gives CASSRGRSTDTQYF.

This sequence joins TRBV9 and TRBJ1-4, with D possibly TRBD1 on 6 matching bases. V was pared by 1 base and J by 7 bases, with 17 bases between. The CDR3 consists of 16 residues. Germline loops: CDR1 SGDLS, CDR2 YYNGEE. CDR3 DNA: TGTGCCAGCAGCGTACTAGGGGGGGGCGCAGGTGAAAAACTGTTTTTT. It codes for CASSVLGGGAGEKLFF.

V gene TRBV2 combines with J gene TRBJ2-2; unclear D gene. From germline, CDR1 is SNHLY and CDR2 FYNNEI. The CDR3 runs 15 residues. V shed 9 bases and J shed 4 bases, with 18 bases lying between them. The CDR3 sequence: CASRVGSAVTGELFF. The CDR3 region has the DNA TGTGCCAGTCGCGTCGGGTCCGCGGTCACCGGGGAGCTGTTTTTT.

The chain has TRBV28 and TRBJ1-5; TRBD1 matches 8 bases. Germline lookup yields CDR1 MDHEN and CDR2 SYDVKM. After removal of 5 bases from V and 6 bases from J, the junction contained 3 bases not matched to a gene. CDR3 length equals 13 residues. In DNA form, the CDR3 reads TGTGCCAGCAGTCGGACAGGGCGTCAGCCCCAGCATTTT. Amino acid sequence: CASSRTGRQPQHF.

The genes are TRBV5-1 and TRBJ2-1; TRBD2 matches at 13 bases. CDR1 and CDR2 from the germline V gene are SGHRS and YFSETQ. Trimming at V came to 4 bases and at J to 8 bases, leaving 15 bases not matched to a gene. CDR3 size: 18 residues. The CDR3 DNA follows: TGCGCCAGCAGCCTACCGGGACTAGCGGGGCCGGGCATAGATGAGCAGTTCTTC. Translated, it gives CASSLPGLAGPGIDEQFF.

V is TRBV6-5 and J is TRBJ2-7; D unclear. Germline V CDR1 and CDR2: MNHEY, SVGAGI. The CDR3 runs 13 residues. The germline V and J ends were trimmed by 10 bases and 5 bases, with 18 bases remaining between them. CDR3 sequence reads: CATQRTVRDEQYF. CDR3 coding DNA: TGTGCCACCCAACGGACGGTACGGGACGAGCAGTACTTC.

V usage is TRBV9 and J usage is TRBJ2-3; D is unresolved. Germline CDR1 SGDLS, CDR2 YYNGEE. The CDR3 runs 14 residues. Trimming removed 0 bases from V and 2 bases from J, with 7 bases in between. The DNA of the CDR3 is TGTGCCAGCAGCGTAGCGGCCTACACAGATACGCAGTATTTT. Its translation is CASSVAAYTDTQYF.

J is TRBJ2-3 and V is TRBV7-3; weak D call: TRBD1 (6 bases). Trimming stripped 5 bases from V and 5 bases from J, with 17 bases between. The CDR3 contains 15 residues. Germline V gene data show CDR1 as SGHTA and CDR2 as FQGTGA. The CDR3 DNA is TGTGCCAGCAGCGAACAGGGATCGGCCCTAGATACGCAGTATTTT. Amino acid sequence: CASSEQGSALDTQYF. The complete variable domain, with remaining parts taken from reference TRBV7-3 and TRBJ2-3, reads GAGVSQTPSNKVTEKGKYVELRCDPISGHTALYWYRQSLGQGPEFLIYFQGTGAADDSGLPNDRFFAVRPEGSVSTLKIQRTERGDSAVYLCASSEQGSALDTQYFGPGTRLTVL.

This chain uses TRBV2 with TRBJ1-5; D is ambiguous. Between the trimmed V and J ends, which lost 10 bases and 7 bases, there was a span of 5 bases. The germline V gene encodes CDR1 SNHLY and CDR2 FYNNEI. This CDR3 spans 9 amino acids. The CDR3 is CANRQPQHF. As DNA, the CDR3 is TGTGCCAATAGGCAGCCCCAGCATTTT.

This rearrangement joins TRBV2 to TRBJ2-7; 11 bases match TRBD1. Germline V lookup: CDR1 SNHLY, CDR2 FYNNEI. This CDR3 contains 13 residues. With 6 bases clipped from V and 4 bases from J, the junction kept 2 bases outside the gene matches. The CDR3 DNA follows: TGTGCCAGCAGGGGGGACAGGGGGTACGAGCAGTACTTC. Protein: CASRGDRGYEQYF.

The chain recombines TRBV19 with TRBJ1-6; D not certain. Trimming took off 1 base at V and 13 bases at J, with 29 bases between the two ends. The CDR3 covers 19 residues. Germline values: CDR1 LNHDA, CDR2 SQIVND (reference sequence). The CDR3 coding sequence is TGTGCCAGTAGTATAGGGTCGGGGAAGATCCCTGCACCGAGGACCCCCCTCCACTTT. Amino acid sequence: CASSIGSGKIPAPRTPLHF.

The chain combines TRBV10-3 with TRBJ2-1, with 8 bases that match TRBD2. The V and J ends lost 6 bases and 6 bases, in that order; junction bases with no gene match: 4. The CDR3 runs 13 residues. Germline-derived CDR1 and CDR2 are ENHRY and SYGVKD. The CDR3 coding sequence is TGTGCCATCAGCGGGGGGGGGACCAATGAGCAGTTCTTC. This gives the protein CAISGGGTNEQFF.

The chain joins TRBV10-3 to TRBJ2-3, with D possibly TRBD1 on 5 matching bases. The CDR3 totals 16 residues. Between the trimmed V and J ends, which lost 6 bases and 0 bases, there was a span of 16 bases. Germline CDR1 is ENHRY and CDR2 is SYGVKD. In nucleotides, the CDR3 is TGTGCCATCAGCCCCCGCCAGGGTACTAGCACAGATACGCAGTATTTT. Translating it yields CAISPRQGTSTDTQYF.

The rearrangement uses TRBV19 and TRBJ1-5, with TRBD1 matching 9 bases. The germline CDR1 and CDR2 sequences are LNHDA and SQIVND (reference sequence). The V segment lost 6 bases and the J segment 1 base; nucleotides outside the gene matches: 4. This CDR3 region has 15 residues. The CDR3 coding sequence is TGTGCCAGTAGCGACAGGGGGATAAGCAATCAGCCCCAGCATTTT. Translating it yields CASSDRGISNQPQHF. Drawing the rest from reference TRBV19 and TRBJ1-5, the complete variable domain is DGGITQSPKYLFRKEGQNVTLSCEQNLNHDAMYWYRQDPGQGLRLIYYSQIVNDFQKGDIAEGYSVSREKKESFPLTVTSAQKNPTAFYLCASSDRGISNQPQHFGDGTRLSIL.

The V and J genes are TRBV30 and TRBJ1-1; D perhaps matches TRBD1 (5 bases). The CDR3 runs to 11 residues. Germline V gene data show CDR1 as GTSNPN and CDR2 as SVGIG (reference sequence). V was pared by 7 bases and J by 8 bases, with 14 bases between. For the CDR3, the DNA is TGTGCCTCGGGGCAGGGACCCGAAGCTTTCTTT. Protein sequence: CASGQGPEAFF. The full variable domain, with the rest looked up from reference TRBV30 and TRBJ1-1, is SQTIHQWPATLVQPVGSPLSLECTVEGTSNPNLYWYRQAAGRGLQLLFYSVGIGQISSEVPQNLSASRPQDRQFILSSKKLLLSDSGFYLCASGQGPEAFFGQGTRLTVV.

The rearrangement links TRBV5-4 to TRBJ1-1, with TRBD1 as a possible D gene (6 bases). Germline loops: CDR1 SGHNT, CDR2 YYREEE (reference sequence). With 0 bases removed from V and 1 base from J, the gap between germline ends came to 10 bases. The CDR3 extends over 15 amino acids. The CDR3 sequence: CASSLDRVGNTEAFF. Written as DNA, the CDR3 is TGTGCCAGCAGCTTGGACAGGGTCGGGAACACTGAAGCTTTCTTT. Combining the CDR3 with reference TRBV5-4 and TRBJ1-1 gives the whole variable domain ETGVTQSPTHLIKTRGQQVTLRCSSQSGHNTVSWYQQALGQGPQFIFQYYREEENGRGNFPPRFSGLQFPNYSSELNVNALELDDSALYLCASSLDRVGNTEAFFGQGTRLTVV.

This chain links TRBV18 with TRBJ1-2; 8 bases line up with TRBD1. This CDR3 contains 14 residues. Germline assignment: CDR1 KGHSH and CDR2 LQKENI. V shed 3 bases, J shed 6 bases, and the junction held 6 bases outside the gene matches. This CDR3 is CASSPSTGENGYTF. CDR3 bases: TGTGCCAGCTCACCTTCGACAGGGGAGAATGGCTACACCTTC.

CDR3 sequence reads: CASSFRDRGDTGELFF. CDR3 DNA: TGCGCCAGCAGCTTCCGGGACAGGGGCGACACCGGGGAGCTGTTTTTT. The rearrangement joins TRBV5-1 to TRBJ2-2, with 10 nucleotides matching TRBD1. CDR3 length: 16 amino acids. With 2 bases clipped from V and 3 bases from J, the junction kept 4 bases outside the gene matches. Germline V CDR1 and CDR2: SGHRS, YFSETQ.

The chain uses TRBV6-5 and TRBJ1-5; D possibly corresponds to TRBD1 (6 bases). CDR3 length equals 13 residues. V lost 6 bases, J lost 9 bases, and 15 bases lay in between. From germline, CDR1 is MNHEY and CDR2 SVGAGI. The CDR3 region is CASRTGLARPQHF. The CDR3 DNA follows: TGTGCCAGCAGGACAGGTCTTGCGCGGCCCCAGCATTTT.

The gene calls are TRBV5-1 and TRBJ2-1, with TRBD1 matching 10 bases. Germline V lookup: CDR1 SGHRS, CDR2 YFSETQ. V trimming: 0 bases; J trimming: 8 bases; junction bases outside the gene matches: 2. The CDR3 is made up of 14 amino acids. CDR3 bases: TGCGCCAGCAGCTTGGGACAGGGGGCCCATGAGCAGTTCTTC. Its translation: CASSLGQGAHEQFF.